These T cell receptor beta chains were read from a single sample in a study of blood T cell repertoires in COVID-19. Assay: immunoSEQ multiplex PCR; the TCRdb copy retains only in-frame clones and omits some. The sample has about 250,000 clones; more than 70% are singletons. The sequencing input was peripheral blood. The origin of the receptors is a woman aged 40 to 55 who had recovered from COVID-19. CDR3s include the opening cysteine and the closing phenylalanine or tryptophan. D genes are given only for firm matches. Where a row states a size, it is once, few, many or the class of an expanded clone; other rows omit it.

>TRBV19|TRBJ2-5|once|-
TGTGCCACTGCGACACAGCAAGAGACCCAGTACTTC
CATATQQETQYF
>TRBV4-2|TRBJ1-5|-|-
TGTGCCAGCAGCCAAGAGGGGCAGGGCATAGTGGGTCAGCCCCAGCATTTT
CASSQEGQGIVGQPQHF
>TRBV6-5|TRBJ2-7|-|-
TGTGCCAGCAGTTACTCGCGAACGGGTACCTACGAGCAGTACTTC
CASSYSRTGTYEQYF
>TRBV4-3|TRBJ2-7|-|-
TGCGCCAGCAGCCAAGATCGGAGGCCATCCTACGAGCAGTACTTC
CASSQDRRPSYEQYF
>TRBV27|TRBJ2-5|-|-
TGTGCCAGCAGCCCACTCTATTCCCCAGAGACCCAGTACTTC
CASSPLYSPETQYF
>TRBV28|TRBJ1-4|-|-
TGTGCCAGCAGTTTAGGACAGCCTCCTAATAATGAAAAACTGTTTTTT
CASSLGQPPNNEKLFF
>TRBV4-1|TRBJ1-6|few|-
TGCGCCAGCAGCCCGAGCAGGTATAATTCACCCCTCCACTTT
CASSPSRYNSPLHF
>TRBV5-8|TRBJ2-3|-|TRBD2
TGTGCCAGCAGCTTAGGCGGGAGCGTCGCAGATACGCAGTATTTT
CASSLGGSVADTQYF
>TRBV7-2|TRBJ2-5|-|-
TGTGCCAGCAGCTTTCATGGTCCGGGGGAGACCCAGTACTTC
CASSFHGPGETQYF
>TRBV5-1|TRBJ2-5|-|-
TGCGCCAGCAGTCCCGGGAGCAGCGCAGAGACCCAGTACTTC
CASSPGSSAETQYF
>TRBV30|TRBJ1-5|-|-
TGTGCCTGGAGTAACTGGGGAACTAGGAGCAATCAGCCCCAGCATTTT
CAWSNWGTRSNQPQHF
>TRBV4-1|TRBJ2-5|-|TRBD2
TGCGCCAGCAGCCAAGGGTTCAGGACTAGCGGGGGCCAGTACCAAGAGACCCAGTACTTC
CASSQGFRTSGGQYQETQYF
>TRBV19|TRBJ2-7|-|TRBD2
TGTGCCAGTAGTATAGTCTCTAGGACTAGCGGGACGATTGGCGCCTACGAGCAGTACTTC
CASSIVSRTSGTIGAYEQYF
>TRBV7-2|TRBJ1-5|-|TRBD1
TGTGCCAGCAGCCCCCACAGGGGGCCAACCGAAACCCAGCATTTT
CASSPHRGPTETQHF
>TRBV18|TRBJ2-3|-|-
TGTGCCAGCTCACCACCCCAGGGGAAGCCGCGAGGCACAGATACGCAGTATTTT
CASSPPQGKPRGTDTQYF
>TRBV28|TRBJ2-2|-|-
TGTGCCAGCTTTGACAGCCAACAACAGGACACCGGGGAGCTGTTTTTT
CASFDSQQQDTGELFF
>TRBV10-3|TRBJ2-1|-|TRBD2
TGTGCCATCACGGGAGGGCTCAATGAGCAGTTCTTC
CAITGGLNEQFF
>TRBV4-2|TRBJ2-3|-|-
TGTGCCAGCAGCCAATACATACAGGGAAGCACAGATACGCAGTATTTT
CASSQYIQGSTDTQYF
>TRBV19|TRBJ2-2|once|-
TGTGCCAGTAGTCTAAGGGGCCGGGAGCTGTTTTTT
CASSLRGRELFF
>TRBV6-2/TRBV6-3|TRBJ2-7|-|TRBD1
TGTGCCAGCAGTTACGTAGGGGGCGTCAGTCCTCTGGGGCAGTACTTC
CASSYVGGVSPLGQYF
>TRBV19|TRBJ1-5|-|-
TGTGCCAGTATCGGGCAGACAGACAATCAGCCCCAGCATTTT
CASIGQTDNQPQHF
>TRBV6-5|TRBJ2-1|-|TRBD2
TGTGCCAGCAGTTACAAGTCGGGGGGGACGATTAAGGAGCAGTTCTTC
CASSYKSGGTIKEQFF
>TRBV27|TRBJ2-1|once|TRBD2
TGTGCCAGCAGCCCCGCGGGGGGCCCCCCCTACAATGAGCAGTTCTTC
CASSPAGGPPYNEQFF
>TRBV12-3/TRBV12-4|TRBJ1-1|-|-
TGTGCCAGCAGCTACGGGGGGAGCACTGAAGCTTTCTTT
CASSYGGSTEAFF
>TRBV24-1|TRBJ2-1|-|TRBD1
TGTGCCACCAGTGATAATCGAGGGACAGGAGCCGAACAGCAGTTCTTC
CATSDNRGTGAEQQFF
>TRBV19|TRBJ1-2|-|TRBD1
TGTGCCAGTAGTCCACGGGACAGGGCTAATGGCTACACCTTC
CASSPRDRANGYTF
>TRBV9|TRBJ2-5|-|TRBD2
TGTGCCAGCAGTGCCAGCGGGAAAGAGACCCAGTACTTC
CASSASGKETQYF
>TRBV27|TRBJ2-5|-|TRBD1
TGTGCCAGCAGATATTCCGGGACAGGGGTCCAAGAGACCCAGTACTTC
CASRYSGTGVQETQYF
>TRBV27|TRBJ1-1|-|-
TGTGCCAGCAGTTATTGGGATTCGGGGACTGAAGCTTTCTTT
CASSYWDSGTEAFF
>TRBV19|TRBJ2-1|-|-
TGTGCCAGTAGTATAGTAAGGGGGAGACACAATGAGCAGTTCTTC
CASSIVRGRHNEQFF
>TRBV11-3|TRBJ2-7|-|TRBD1
TGTGCCAGCAGCCAGGGGGGGACAGGGGCCTACGAGCAGTACTTC
CASSQGGTGAYEQYF
>TRBV30|TRBJ1-5|-|TRBD1
TGTGCCTGGAGCTGGACAGGGAGGCCCAACAGTCAGCCCCAGCATTTT
CAWSWTGRPNSQPQHF
>TRBV29-1|TRBJ2-2|-|TRBD1
TGCAGCGTACAGGGGGTGGTCGGGGAGCTGTTTTTT
CSVQGVVGELFF
>TRBV28|TRBJ1-6|-|-
TGTGCCAGCAGTTACAGGAATAATTCACCCCTCCACTTT
CASSYRNNSPLHF